Each of the 29 T cell receptor beta chains below was sequenced from the same sample in a study of cytomegalovirus exposure and HLA in healthy donors. PCR was performed using 60 Vbeta and 13 Jbeta primers. Assay used: immunoSEQ multiplex PCR; TCRdb lists only in-frame clones, some missing. The sample has about 160,000 clones; 86% are singletons. Sequencing was carried out using PBMCs. These receptors all come from a woman between 18 and 29 years old in good health and CMV-seronegative.

A single count supports this clone. This chain links TRBV7-2 with TRBJ1-5; tentatively, D is TRBD1 (6 bases). V was clipped by 4 bases and J by 4 bases, with 14 bases between them. The CDR3 extends over 15 amino acids. CDR1 and CDR2 from the germline V gene are SGHTA and FQGNSA. The CDR3 DNA sequence: TGTGCCAGCAGCTCGTGGGGAGGGGGTAATCAGCCCCAGCATTTT. Its translation: CASSSWGGGNQPQHF.

CDR3 protein: CASSLSNRDRVLDTQYF. Here the CDR3 DNA reads TGTGCCAGCAGCTTATCAAACCGGGACAGGGTTTTAGATACGCAGTATTTT. This sequence joins TRBV11-1 and TRBJ2-3, with 9 nucleotides matching TRBD1. The CDR3 consists of 17 residues. After removal of 2 bases from V and 5 bases from J, the junction contained 11 bases not matched to a gene. Germline CDR1 is SGHAT and CDR2 is FQDESV (reference sequence).

A single count supports this clone. This chain connects TRBV2 to TRBJ2-1; D perhaps matches TRBD2 (6 bases). The CDR3 length is 14 residues. Deletions cut 7 bases from V and 5 bases from J, with 15 bases between. Germline V gives CDR1 SNHLY, CDR2 FYNNEI. Here the CDR3 DNA reads TGTGCCAGCACCGGGACTTTCTTAGACAATGAGCAGTTCTTC. As protein: CASTGTFLDNEQFF.

This chain uses TRBV4-2 with TRBJ2-3, with D perhaps TRBD2 (7 bases). Trimming left V 4 bases short and J 2 bases short, with 16 bases between. The CDR3 consists of 16 residues. The germline CDR1 and CDR2 sequences are LGHNA and YNFKEQ. In DNA, the CDR3 is TGTGCCAGCAGCCCCGGGGGGCTAGCAGACACAGATACGCAGTATTTT. Translation: CASSPGGLADTDTQYF.

The chain couples TRBV6-5 to TRBJ2-5, with D tentatively TRBD1 (6 bases). Germline assignment: CDR1 MNHEY and CDR2 SVGAGI. The V and J ends lost 1 base and 2 bases respectively, with 8 bases between them. The CDR3 loop spans 14 amino acids. The CDR3 is CASSYFGQQETQYF. The DNA for the CDR3 is TGTGCCAGCAGTTACTTTGGACAGCAAGAGACCCAGTACTTC.

Only one count was recorded for this clone. This chain uses TRBV5-6 with TRBJ1-1, with D maybe TRBD1 (6 bases). Trimming left V 1 base short and J 4 bases short, with 8 bases between. CDR3 length equals 13 residues. Per germline, CDR1 SGHDT and CDR2 YYEEEE. CDR3 DNA sequence: TGTGCCAGCAGCTTGAAAGGGGGCACTGAAGCTTTCTTT. Translating it yields CASSLKGGTEAFF.

This chain uses TRBV5-1 with TRBJ2-5; 8 nucleotides align to TRBD2. Germline CDR1 and CDR2: SGHRS and YFSETQ. V lost 2 bases, J lost 1 base, and 7 bases stayed unmatched. The CDR3 spans 16 residues. The CDR3 DNA is TGCGCCAGCAGCTTTACCGGGACTAGGGGCCAAGAGACCCAGTACTTC. Amino acids: CASSFTGTRGQETQYF.

The gene calls are TRBV6-5 and TRBJ1-5; D gene uncertain. Per the germline V gene, CDR1 is MNHEY and CDR2 is SVGAGI. This CDR3 has 13 amino acids. Trimming left V 5 bases short and J 2 bases short, with 7 bases between. In DNA form, the CDR3 reads TGTGCCAGCAGTGTAATAGGCAATCAGCCCCAGCATTTT. Encoded protein: CASSVIGNQPQHF.

This clone was picked up one time. The chain has TRBV7-9 and TRBJ1-2; TRBD1 matches at 9 bases. V shed 1 base and J 5 bases; nucleotides not matched to a gene: 8. CDR1 and CDR2 from the germline V gene are SEHNR and FQNEAQ (reference sequence). The CDR3 contains 16 residues. The CDR3 region is CASSLGSGTGLYGYTF. DNA for the CDR3: TGTGCCAGCAGCTTAGGGTCCGGGACAGGGCTATATGGCTACACCTTC. Supplemented by reference TRBV7-9 and TRBJ1-2, the full variable domain reads DTGVSQNPRHKITKRGQNVTFRCDPISEHNRLYWYRQTLGQGPEFLTYFQNEAQLEKSRLLSDRFSAERPKGSFSTLEIQRTEQGDSAMYLCASSLGSGTGLYGYTFGSGTRLTVV.

The V gene is TRBV6-5, the J gene TRBJ1-4; the D gene is possibly TRBD1 (6 bases). CDR3 size: 15 residues. V lost 2 bases to trimming and J lost 7 bases, with 14 bases between them. Germline CDR1 reads MNHEY; CDR2 reads SVGAGI. This chain's CDR3 is CASSYTGLGSEKLFF. CDR3 bases: TGTGCCAGCAGTTACACAGGGCTCGGAAGTGAAAAACTGTTTTTT.

The V gene is TRBV5-1, the J gene TRBJ2-1; 7 positions match TRBD2. V gave up 0 bases and J gave up 6 bases; unmatched junction bases: 3. CDR1 SGHRS and CDR2 YFSETQ come from the germline V gene. The CDR3 has 14 amino acids. The CDR3 spells CASSLGTGGNEQFF. For the CDR3, the DNA is TGCGCCAGCAGCTTGGGAACGGGAGGCAATGAGCAGTTCTTC.

CDR3 region: CASSLGQGLGEQYF. The CDR3 nucleotides are TGTGCCAGCAGCCTAGGACAGGGCTTGGGAGAGCAGTACTTC. The V call is TRBV11-3, the J call TRBJ2-7; 8 bases fit TRBD1. CDR1 and CDR2 (germline): SGHNT, YENEEA. The CDR3 totals 14 residues. V dropped 5 bases and J dropped 7; count of bases not matched to a gene: 10.

The rearrangement joins TRBV5-6 to TRBJ2-3; a weak D match, TRBD2 (5 bases). The germline V and J ends were trimmed by 0 bases and 2 bases, with 13 bases remaining between them. Germline lookup yields CDR1 SGHDT and CDR2 YYEEEE. The CDR3 contains 16 residues. Written as DNA, the CDR3 is TGTGCCAGCAGCTTGGTTGGCGGGCAATCCACAGATACGCAGTATTTT. This gives the protein CASSLVGGQSTDTQYF.

The J gene is TRBJ2-1, the V gene TRBV15; unclear D gene. With 0 bases removed from V and 5 bases from J, the gap between germline ends came to 5 bases. Germline values: CDR1 LNHNV, CDR2 YYDKDF (reference sequence). This CDR3 contains 13 residues. The chain's CDR3 is CATSRDHNNEQFF. In nucleotides, the CDR3 is TGTGCCACCAGCAGAGACCACAACAATGAGCAGTTCTTC.

The chain recombines TRBV11-2 with TRBJ1-2; D call uncertain. V shed 1 base and J shed 0 bases, with 6 bases lying between them. The CDR3 contains 14 residues. CDR1 and CDR2 from the germline V gene are SGHAT and FQNNGV. The CDR3 coding sequence is TGTGCCAGCAGCTTAGGCCAGGCTAACTATGGCTACACCTTC. Protein sequence: CASSLGQANYGYTF.

The V gene is TRBV2, the J gene TRBJ2-7; the D is unclear. V shed 2 bases and J shed 0 bases, with 8 bases lying between them. The CDR3 runs 14 residues. Germline V gene data show CDR1 as SNHLY and CDR2 as FYNNEI. The CDR3 bases are TGTGCCAGCAGTGAATCACAGATCTCCTACGAGCAGTACTTC. Residues: CASSESQISYEQYF.

The CDR3, as DNA: TGTGCCAGCAGTTTCAGGGCTTGGTCCTACGAGCAGTACTTC. Its translation: CASSFRAWSYEQYF. J is TRBJ2-7 and V is TRBV27; D is perhaps TRBD1 (5 bases). Looked up from germline, CDR1 is MNHEY and CDR2 is SMNVEV (reference sequence). Deletions cut 3 bases from V and 1 base from J, with 10 bases between. The CDR3 runs 14 residues.

This CDR3 is CASSPSGTNTGELFF. The DNA of the CDR3 is TGTGCCAGCAGCCCTAGCGGAACGAACACCGGGGAGCTGTTTTTT. The chain couples TRBV7-9 to TRBJ2-2; 7 nucleotides agree with TRBD2. Per germline, CDR1 SEHNR and CDR2 FQNEAQ (reference sequence). Trimming at V came to 5 bases and at J to 0 bases, leaving 3 bases not matched to a gene. The CDR3 spans 15 residues.

The chain has TRBV2 and TRBJ2-5; D might be TRBD2 (6 bases). This CDR3 has 11 residues. The ends were cut back, 10 bases at V and 7 bases at J, with 13 bases in the middle. CDR1 SNHLY and CDR2 FYNNEI come from the germline V gene. CDR3 region: CATRLVGTQYF. CDR3 nucleotides: TGTGCCACAAGACTAGTCGGGACCCAGTACTTC.

The V gene is TRBV5-1, the J gene TRBJ2-2; TRBD2 matches at 10 bases. V was clipped by 2 bases and J by 0 bases; unmatched bases: 13. Germline V gives CDR1 SGHRS, CDR2 YFSETQ. The CDR3 length is 20 residues. CDR3 sequence: CASSLNLSGGRYSNTGELFF. CDR3 sequence (DNA): TGCGCCAGCAGCTTAAACCTTAGCGGGGGGCGATACTCGAACACCGGGGAGCTGTTTTTT. The full variable domain, with the rest looked up from reference TRBV5-1 and TRBJ2-2, is KAGVTQTPRYLIKTRGQQVTLSCSPISGHRSVSWYQQTPGQGLQFLFEYFSETQRNKGNFPGRFSGRQFSNSRSEMNVSTLELGDSALYLCASSLNLSGGRYSNTGELFFGEGSRLTVL.

The chain employs TRBV28 and TRBJ2-1, with 7 nucleotides matching TRBD1. The CDR3 runs 16 residues. V lost 5 bases to trimming and J lost 0 bases; unmatched junction nucleotides: 7. Germline assignment: CDR1 MDHEN and CDR2 SYDVKM. The CDR3 protein is CASSRTGRSSYNEQFF. CDR3 nucleotides: TGTGCCAGCAGTAGGACAGGACGAAGCTCCTACAATGAGCAGTTCTTC.

V gene TRBV19 combines with J gene TRBJ1-1, with TRBD1 identical over 9 bases. The trim removed 6 bases at V and 0 bases at J, leaving 5 bases unmatched. The CDR3 loop spans 15 amino acids. Germline V lookup: CDR1 LNHDA, CDR2 SQIVND (reference sequence). The CDR3 here is CASRGTGKMNTEAFF. In DNA form, the CDR3 reads TGTGCCAGTAGAGGGACAGGGAAAATGAACACTGAAGCTTTCTTT. The full variable domain, its missing parts supplied by reference TRBV19 and TRBJ1-1, is DGGITQSPKYLFRKEGQNVTLSCEQNLNHDAMYWYRQDPGQGLRLIYYSQIVNDFQKGDIAEGYSVSREKKESFPLTVTSAQKNPTAFYLCASRGTGKMNTEAFFGQGTRLTVV.

The chain joins TRBV28 to TRBJ1-2, with D possibly being TRBD1 (5 bases). Germline V gene sequence: CDR1 MDHEN, CDR2 SYDVKM. Trimming cost V 6 bases and J 8 bases, with 13 bases left between them. This CDR3 spans 12 amino acids. The DNA for the CDR3 is TGTGCCAGCAGATGGGACTCTGGAGGCTACACCTTC. Its protein product is CASRWDSGGYTF.

The chain uses TRBV19 and TRBJ1-5; possibly TRBD1 for D (5 bases). The CDR3 has 14 residues. CDR1 and CDR2 (germline): LNHDA, SQIVND (reference sequence). V was trimmed by 1 base and J by 3 bases, leaving 7 bases between them. CDR3 residues: CASSIGGDNQPQHF. CDR3 DNA: TGTGCCAGTAGTATAGGGGGGGACAATCAGCCCCAGCATTTT.

The rearrangement links TRBV28 to TRBJ2-5; TRBD2 aligns across 7 bases. J gave up 4 bases and V 3 bases, and 5 bases lay outside the gene matches. This CDR3 has 14 residues. Germline CDR1 and CDR2: MDHEN and SYDVKM. The DNA for the CDR3 is TGTGCCAGCAGTTTGTCGCCGGGGGGAGAGACCCAGTACTTC. Translating gives CASSLSPGGETQYF.

The J gene is TRBJ2-1, the V gene TRBV27; TRBD2 might be the D (5 bases). V lost 5 bases and J lost 4, with 9 bases in between. Germline V CDR1 and CDR2: MNHEY, SMNVEV (reference sequence). The CDR3 sequence is 13 residues long. CDR3 DNA: TGTGCCAGCAGTAAGGACTTTTACAATGAGCAGTTCTTC. This gives the protein CASSKDFYNEQFF.

V is TRBV19 and J is TRBJ1-5; maybe TRBD1 (5 bases). This CDR3 has 14 residues. Per the germline V gene, CDR1 is LNHDA and CDR2 is SQIVND (reference sequence). Trimming removed 7 bases from V and 0 bases from J, with 10 bases in between. The CDR3: CASKEGVSNQPQHF. CDR3 DNA: TGTGCCAGTAAAGAAGGGGTTAGCAATCAGCCCCAGCATTTT.

The chain links TRBV6-1 to TRBJ1-5; D gene uncertain. The CDR3 has 16 residues. Germline CDR1 is MNHNS and CDR2 is SASEGT. Trimming stripped 2 bases from V and 2 bases from J, with 13 bases between. The CDR3 spells CASSESVVFRNQPQHF. The CDR3 DNA follows: TGTGCCAGCAGTGAATCGGTAGTGTTCCGCAATCAGCCCCAGCATTTT.

This chain links TRBV6-6 with TRBJ1-5; D uncertain. The germline V gene encodes CDR1 MNHNY and CDR2 SVGAGI (reference sequence). V was shortened by 5 bases and J by 6 bases, with 8 bases between the two germline ends. CDR3 length: 12 amino acids. The CDR3 DNA follows: TGTGCCAGCAGTGCCCCCGGTCAGCCCCAGCATTTT. Translated, it gives CASSAPGQPQHF.